A selection of T cell receptor beta chains follows, all from one sample in a study of blood T cell repertoires in COVID-19. Measured with immunoSEQ multiplex PCR; TCRdb has only the in-frame clones, and not every one. In the table there are roughly 480,000 clones, 85% to 90% of which are singletons. Sample: peripheral blood. The source is a man between 18 and 35 years old with COVID-19, enrolled during active disease. The CDR3 runs from the conserved cysteine through the conserved F or W. The D gene is left open where the match is weak. Clone size is shown for a subset of rows, as once, few, many or a class of expanded clone.

v_call: TRBV9; clone_size: -; j_call: TRBJ2-4; d_call: TRBD2; cdr3_aa: CASSVFGLASDIQYF; cdr3_nt: TGTGCCAGCAGCGTATTCGGACTAGCAAGCGACATTCAGTACTTC
v_call: TRBV7-8; clone_size: once; j_call: TRBJ1-5; d_call: -; cdr3_aa: CASSSQGGQPQHF; cdr3_nt: TGTGCCAGCAGCTCACAGGGTGGACAGCCCCAGCATTTT
v_call: TRBV28; clone_size: -; j_call: TRBJ2-1; d_call: TRBD1; cdr3_aa: CASITGGSYNEQFF; cdr3_nt: TGTGCCAGCATTACAGGGGGGTCCTACAATGAGCAGTTCTTC
v_call: TRBV6-5; clone_size: once; j_call: TRBJ1-5; d_call: TRBD1; cdr3_aa: CASSRDRRDNQPQHF; cdr3_nt: TGTGCCAGCAGTCGGGACAGAAGAGATAATCAGCCCCAGCATTTT
v_call: TRBV5-1; clone_size: -; j_call: TRBJ2-7; d_call: -; cdr3_aa: CASSRDLTSYEQYF; cdr3_nt: TGCGCCAGCAGTAGAGACTTGACCTCCTACGAGCAGTACTTC
v_call: TRBV6-1; clone_size: -; j_call: TRBJ1-6; d_call: -; cdr3_aa: CASSEMGRSTSPLHF; cdr3_nt: TGTGCCAGCAGTGAAATGGGCAGGTCCACTTCACCCCTCCACTTT
v_call: TRBV7-8; clone_size: -; j_call: TRBJ2-7; d_call: -; cdr3_aa: CASSLAGGPYEQYF; cdr3_nt: TGTGCCAGCAGCTTAGCGGGGGGGCCCTACGAGCAGTACTTC
v_call: TRBV24-1; clone_size: few; j_call: TRBJ2-1; d_call: TRBD2; cdr3_aa: CATSSDAGGPTEQFF; cdr3_nt: TGTGCCACCAGTTCGGACGCGGGAGGGCCGACGGAGCAGTTCTTC
v_call: TRBV4-1; clone_size: -; j_call: TRBJ1-1; d_call: -; cdr3_aa: CASSQSTGGGTEAFF; cdr3_nt: TGCGCCAGCAGCCAGTCTACAGGCGGTGGCACTGAAGCTTTCTTT
v_call: TRBV9; clone_size: -; j_call: TRBJ1-1; d_call: -; cdr3_aa: CASSGRTSATEAFF; cdr3_nt: TGTGCCAGCAGCGGCAGGACATCGGCCACTGAAGCTTTCTTT
v_call: TRBV5-4; clone_size: -; j_call: TRBJ1-4; d_call: TRBD1; cdr3_aa: CASSLSQGEDEKLFF; cdr3_nt: TGTGCCAGCAGCCTGAGTCAGGGGGAGGATGAAAAACTGTTTTTT
v_call: TRBV18; clone_size: -; j_call: TRBJ2-1; d_call: -; cdr3_aa: CASSPRKGGDDEQFF; cdr3_nt: TGTGCCAGCTCACCGAGGAAGGGAGGTGACGATGAGCAGTTCTTC
v_call: TRBV27; clone_size: -; j_call: TRBJ1-6; d_call: TRBD1; cdr3_aa: CASSWAGGSPLHF; cdr3_nt: TGTGCCAGCAGTTGGGCAGGGGGCTCACCCCTCCACTTT
v_call: TRBV7-8; clone_size: -; j_call: TRBJ1-1; d_call: TRBD1; cdr3_aa: CASSSGTGGANTEAFF; cdr3_nt: TGTGCCAGCAGCTCAGGGACAGGGGGCGCGAACACTGAAGCTTTCTTT
v_call: TRBV14; clone_size: -; j_call: TRBJ1-2; d_call: TRBD1; cdr3_aa: CASSQDNWDRYYGYTF; cdr3_nt: TGTGCCAGCAGCCAAGATAATTGGGACAGATACTATGGCTACACCTTC
v_call: TRBV12-3/TRBV12-4; clone_size: -; j_call: TRBJ1-2; d_call: -; cdr3_aa: CASSFGKGDGYTF; cdr3_nt: TGTGCCAGCAGTTTTGGGAAGGGGGATGGCTACACCTTC
v_call: TRBV7-9; clone_size: -; j_call: TRBJ2-3; d_call: TRBD1; cdr3_aa: CASSPRTGPTDTQYF; cdr3_nt: TGTGCCAGCAGCCCCCGGACAGGGCCGACAGATACGCAGTATTTT
v_call: TRBV3-1/TRBV3-2; clone_size: -; j_call: TRBJ1-2; d_call: -; cdr3_aa: CASSQGSRGYTF; cdr3_nt: TGTGCCAGCAGCCAAGGATCGCGAGGCTACACCTTC
v_call: TRBV6-5; clone_size: -; j_call: TRBJ2-6; d_call: -; cdr3_aa: CASGRGNSGANVLTF; cdr3_nt: TGTGCCAGCGGAAGGGGCAACTCTGGGGCCAACGTCCTGACTTTC
v_call: TRBV2; clone_size: many; j_call: TRBJ2-1; d_call: TRBD2; cdr3_aa: CASSERETTYNEQFF; cdr3_nt: TGTGCCAGCAGTGAGCGGGAGACGACCTACAATGAGCAGTTCTTC
v_call: TRBV3-1/TRBV3-2; clone_size: -; j_call: TRBJ1-2; d_call: TRBD1; cdr3_aa: CASSQGQGGPYGYTF; cdr3_nt: TGTGCCAGCAGCCAAGGACAGGGTGGTCCCTATGGCTACACCTTC
v_call: TRBV7-9; clone_size: few; j_call: TRBJ2-1; d_call: -; cdr3_aa: CASGSYNEQFF; cdr3_nt: TGTGCCAGCGGGAGCTACAATGAGCAGTTCTTC
v_call: TRBV7-3; clone_size: -; j_call: TRBJ1-1; d_call: -; cdr3_aa: CASSLTGGEREAFF; cdr3_nt: TGTGCCAGCAGCTTAACAGGGGGGGAACGCGAAGCTTTCTTT
v_call: TRBV6-5; clone_size: -; j_call: TRBJ2-5; d_call: TRBD2; cdr3_aa: CASSYSLAGGPKTQYF; cdr3_nt: TGTGCCAGCAGTTACTCCCTAGCGGGGGGGCCAAAGACCCAGTACTTC
v_call: TRBV19; clone_size: -; j_call: TRBJ2-3; d_call: TRBD2; cdr3_aa: CATQGGGAADTQYF; cdr3_nt: TGTGCCACCCAAGGCGGGGGGGCGGCAGATACGCAGTATTTT
v_call: TRBV25-1; clone_size: -; j_call: TRBJ2-5; d_call: TRBD1; cdr3_aa: CASSEYNPIKGAQETQYF; cdr3_nt: TGTGCCAGCAGTGAATATAACCCCATTAAGGGGGCCCAAGAGACCCAGTACTTC
v_call: TRBV2; clone_size: -; j_call: TRBJ2-3; d_call: TRBD2; cdr3_aa: CASSVGLGSGGADTQYF; cdr3_nt: TGTGCCAGCAGTGTGGGGCTAGGATCGGGAGGCGCAGATACGCAGTATTTT
v_call: TRBV12-3/TRBV12-4; clone_size: once; j_call: TRBJ2-5; d_call: -; cdr3_aa: CASSLTGETQYF; cdr3_nt: TGTGCCAGCAGTTTAACAGGCGAGACCCAGTACTTC
v_call: TRBV6-5; clone_size: -; j_call: TRBJ2-7; d_call: -; cdr3_aa: CASSRFGGYEQYF; cdr3_nt: TGTGCCAGCAGCCGATTTGGGGGGTACGAGCAGTACTTC
v_call: TRBV5-4; clone_size: -; j_call: TRBJ2-1; d_call: -; cdr3_aa: CASSLGPGGANNEQFF; cdr3_nt: TGTGCCAGCAGCTTGGGTCCGGGGGGCGCAAACAATGAGCAGTTCTTC
v_call: TRBV12-3/TRBV12-4; clone_size: -; j_call: TRBJ1-2; d_call: -; cdr3_aa: CASSLRRSNGYTF; cdr3_nt: TGTGCCAGCAGTTTACGGCGGTCAAATGGCTACACCTTC
v_call: TRBV24-1; clone_size: many; j_call: TRBJ2-1; d_call: TRBD1; cdr3_aa: CATSANGQGPYNEQFF; cdr3_nt: TGTGCCACCAGTGCCAACGGACAGGGGCCCTACAATGAGCAGTTCTTC
v_call: TRBV11-3; clone_size: -; j_call: TRBJ2-7; d_call: TRBD2; cdr3_aa: CASSSGLAGEYEQYF; cdr3_nt: TGTGCCAGCAGCTCGGGACTAGCGGGAGAATACGAGCAGTACTTC
v_call: TRBV27; clone_size: -; j_call: TRBJ2-7; d_call: TRBD2; cdr3_aa: CASSPSGGAYEQYF; cdr3_nt: TGTGCCAGCAGTCCTAGCGGGGGTGCCTACGAGCAGTACTTC
v_call: TRBV5-8; clone_size: -; j_call: TRBJ1-1; d_call: -; cdr3_aa: CASSPDLLEAFF; cdr3_nt: TGTGCCAGCAGCCCAGATCTGCTGGAAGCTTTCTTT
v_call: TRBV27; clone_size: once; j_call: TRBJ2-6; d_call: TRBD1; cdr3_aa: CASSRTGTNSGANVLTF; cdr3_nt: TGTGCCAGCAGTAGGACAGGGACGAACTCTGGGGCCAACGTCCTGACTTTC
v_call: TRBV7-9; clone_size: -; j_call: TRBJ1-4; d_call: TRBD1; cdr3_aa: CASSLGRQGEEKLFF; cdr3_nt: TGTGCCAGCAGCTTAGGCAGACAGGGCGAGGAAAAACTGTTTTTT
v_call: TRBV6-5; clone_size: -; j_call: TRBJ1-2; d_call: -; cdr3_aa: CATLQGSYGYTF; cdr3_nt: TGTGCCACCCTACAGGGATCCTATGGCTACACCTTC
v_call: TRBV6-5; clone_size: -; j_call: TRBJ1-1; d_call: TRBD1; cdr3_aa: CASSYATGAEAFF; cdr3_nt: TGTGCCAGCAGTTACGCGACAGGGGCTGAAGCTTTCTTT
v_call: TRBV7-8; clone_size: -; j_call: TRBJ2-2; d_call: -; cdr3_aa: CASSLAGGLNDGELFF; cdr3_nt: TGTGCCAGCAGCTTAGCGGGGGGGCTAAATGACGGGGAGCTGTTTTTT
v_call: TRBV12-3/TRBV12-4; clone_size: -; j_call: TRBJ1-5; d_call: -; cdr3_aa: CASSGQGREPQHF; cdr3_nt: TGTGCCAGCAGTGGGCAGGGGAGAGAGCCCCAGCATTTT
v_call: TRBV27; clone_size: -; j_call: TRBJ2-7; d_call: -; cdr3_aa: CASSLSLTSYEQYF; cdr3_nt: TGTGCCAGCAGTTTATCGTTGACTAGCTACGAGCAGTACTTC
v_call: TRBV7-9; clone_size: -; j_call: TRBJ1-1; d_call: -; cdr3_aa: CASSNGRGGMWAEAFF; cdr3_nt: TGTGCCAGCAGCAATGGTAGGGGCGGTATGTGGGCTGAAGCTTTCTTT
v_call: TRBV6-5; clone_size: -; j_call: TRBJ2-1; d_call: -; cdr3_aa: CASSLSVGVVNEQFF; cdr3_nt: TGTGCCAGCAGCCTCTCCGTGGGAGTGGTCAATGAGCAGTTCTTC
v_call: TRBV27; clone_size: -; j_call: TRBJ2-2; d_call: -; cdr3_aa: CASSLEGTGELFF; cdr3_nt: TGTGCCAGCAGTTTGGAGGGTACCGGGGAGCTGTTTTTT
v_call: TRBV5-1; clone_size: -; j_call: TRBJ1-6; d_call: TRBD1; cdr3_aa: CASSGDRGLSPLHF; cdr3_nt: TGCGCCAGCAGCGGAGACAGGGGGCTTTCACCCCTCCACTTT
v_call: TRBV7-2; clone_size: -; j_call: TRBJ1-2; d_call: TRBD1; cdr3_aa: CASATRQGSGYTF; cdr3_nt: TGTGCCAGCGCCACTCGACAGGGGAGCGGCTACACCTTC
v_call: TRBV10-2; clone_size: -; j_call: TRBJ2-2; d_call: -; cdr3_aa: CASSERGGATGELFF; cdr3_nt: TGCGCCAGCAGTGAGAGAGGGGGGGCCACCGGGGAGCTGTTTTTT
v_call: TRBV4-1; clone_size: -; j_call: TRBJ2-5; d_call: -; cdr3_aa: CASSQGPQETQYF; cdr3_nt: TGCGCCAGCAGCCAAGGGCCCCAGGAGACCCAGTACTTC
v_call: TRBV15; clone_size: -; j_call: TRBJ2-3; d_call: TRBD1; cdr3_aa: CATSRGGADTQYF; cdr3_nt: TGTGCCACCAGTCGAGGGGGCGCAGATACGCAGTATTTT
v_call: TRBV19; clone_size: -; j_call: TRBJ1-1; d_call: -; cdr3_aa: CASSRKKQGRTEAFF; cdr3_nt: TGTGCCAGTAGTAGAAAGAAACAGGGTAGAACTGAAGCTTTCTTT
v_call: TRBV6-5; clone_size: -; j_call: TRBJ2-3; d_call: TRBD1; cdr3_aa: CASREDRASGDTQYF; cdr3_nt: TGTGCCAGCAGGGAGGACAGGGCATCTGGGGATACGCAGTATTTT
v_call: TRBV5-1; clone_size: -; j_call: TRBJ2-7; d_call: -; cdr3_aa: CASSTSTGSYEQYF; cdr3_nt: TGCGCCAGCAGCACATCGACAGGTTCCTACGAGCAGTACTTC
v_call: TRBV30; clone_size: -; j_call: TRBJ1-2; d_call: -; cdr3_aa: CAWSEQSVGYTF; cdr3_nt: TGTGCCTGGAGTGAACAGTCTGTAGGCTACACCTTC
v_call: TRBV19; clone_size: -; j_call: TRBJ1-2; d_call: -; cdr3_aa: CASSIPGDNYGYTF; cdr3_nt: TGTGCCAGTAGTATCCCCGGGGATAACTATGGCTACACCTTC